The rows below give T cell receptor beta chains drawn from one sample of a study of T cells in localized non-small cell lung cancer. TCRdb keeps only in-frame clones here, not all; method: immunoSEQ multiplex PCR. The table lists 35,000 to 50,000 clones, 70% to 80% of them singletons. The sequencing here drew on PBMCs, taken before any cancer treatment. These receptors were taken from a woman aged 40-75 years with stage II squamous cell lung carcinoma. The CDR3 runs from the conserved cysteine through the conserved F or W. A D gene is named only where the DNA matches it firmly. A clone size is listed for some rows: how often the clone was seen (once, few, many), or a class if it is expanded.

d_call	v_call	j_call	clone_size	cdr3_aa	cdr3_nt
NA	TRBV27	TRBJ1-2	many	CASSLYGPSTAWWGYTF	TGTGCCAGCAGTTTATACGGCCCCTCGACGGCCTGGTGGGGCTACACCTTC
NA	TRBV29-1	TRBJ2-1	NA	CSVVDFNYNEQFF	TGCAGCGTTGTGGACTTCAACTACAATGAGCAGTTCTTC
NA	TRBV5-1	TRBJ2-2	NA	CASRASGVDTGELFF	TGCGCCAGCCGAGCTTCGGGTGTGGACACCGGGGAGCTGTTTTTT
TRBD2	TRBV10-3	TRBJ2-1	NA	CAIRAAGGPLNEQFF	TGTGCCATCAGGGCGGCGGGGGGTCCTCTGAATGAGCAGTTCTTC
NA	TRBV18	TRBJ2-5	NA	CASSLFDGARETQYF	TGTGCCAGCTCACTATTCGATGGAGCAAGAGAGACCCAGTACTTC
NA	TRBV19	TRBJ1-1	NA	CASSTPPDSMNTEAFF	TGTGCCAGTAGTACCCCCCCCGACAGCATGAACACTGAAGCTTTCTTT
NA	TRBV19	TRBJ1-5	NA	CASSRNGAVVDGPQHF	TGTGCCAGTAGCCGTAACGGGGCAGTCGTCGATGGGCCCCAGCATTTT
NA	TRBV18	TRBJ2-3	few	CASSPFELDGPSTDTQYF	TGTGCCAGCTCACCATTCGAACTAGATGGACCTAGCACAGATACGCAGTATTTT
NA	TRBV2	TRBJ1-6	few	CATRTEGDSPLHF	TGTGCCACCAGGACAGAAGGAGATTCACCCCTCCACTTT
NA	TRBV4-1	TRBJ2-7	NA	CASSHAGSYEQYF	TGCGCCAGCAGCCATGCCGGCTCCTACGAGCAGTACTTC
NA	TRBV2	TRBJ2-5	NA	CASSEWVRTTSQETQYF	TGTGCCAGCAGTGAATGGGTCAGGACTACTTCCCAAGAGACCCAGTACTTC
NA	TRBV20-1	TRBJ2-1	NA	CSAEQHFRFF	TGCAGTGCTGAACAGCATTTTCGGTTCTTC
NA	TRBV2	TRBJ2-2	few	CASSGQVGSTGELFF	TGTGCCAGCAGCGGACAGGTCGGGAGCACCGGGGAGCTGTTTTTT
TRBD1	TRBV11-3	TRBJ2-1	NA	CASSLGGQGTYNEQFF	TGTGCCAGCAGCTTAGGGGGACAGGGTACCTACAATGAGCAGTTCTTC
NA	TRBV19	TRBJ1-3	NA	CASSEPGTTPGNTIYF	TGTGCCAGTAGTGAACCCGGGACGACGCCTGGAAACACCATATATTTT
NA	TRBV10-1	TRBJ1-6	NA	CASSEDGAVTPLHF	TGCGCCAGCAGTGAAGACGGGGCCGTAACACCCCTCCACTTT
TRBD1	TRBV2	TRBJ2-7	NA	CASSEGNRDSSYEQYF	TGTGCCAGCAGTGAAGGCAATCGGGACAGTTCCTACGAGCAGTACTTC
NA	TRBV4-3	TRBJ1-4	once	CASSQDLTANEKLFF	TGCGCCAGCAGCCAAGACTTGACAGCTAATGAAAAACTGTTTTTT
TRBD1	TRBV29-1	TRBJ2-5	NA	CSVEPWTGDGETQYF	TGCAGCGTTGAGCCATGGACAGGCGACGGGGAGACCCAGTACTTC
NA	TRBV21-1	TRBJ1-1	NA	CASSTRHENTEAFF	TGTGCCAGCAGCACGCGACATGAGAACACTGAAGCTTTCTTT
NA	TRBV7-9	TRBJ1-1	once	CASSFWGNTEAFF	TGTGCCAGCAGCTTTTGGGGGAACACTGAAGCTTTCTTT
NA	TRBV7-2	TRBJ2-3	once	CASSPPGDTQYF	TGTGCCAGCAGCCCGCCGGGGGATACGCAGTATTTT
TRBD1	TRBV6-5	TRBJ1-3	once	CASSYSAGGTGNTIYF	TGTGCCAGCAGTTACTCTGCAGGGGGGACTGGAAACACCATATATTTT
NA	TRBV18	TRBJ2-1	once	CASSPSTDEQFF	TGTGCCAGCTCACCAAGTACCGATGAGCAGTTCTTC
NA	TRBV27	TRBJ2-1	few	CASSFWGPWLGWRTSEQFF	TGTGCCAGCAGTTTCTGGGGGCCCTGGTTAGGCTGGAGAACCTCTGAGCAGTTCTTC
NA	TRBV9	TRBJ2-3	NA	CASSGDTQYF	TGTGCCAGCAGTGGAGATACGCAGTATTTT
NA	TRBV18	TRBJ1-3	NA	CASSPRTDSGNTIYF	TGTGCCAGCTCACCTCGGACAGACTCTGGAAACACCATATATTTT
NA	TRBV27	TRBJ2-5	NA	CASSLRGPETQYF	TGTGCCAGCAGTTTACGGGGGCCAGAGACCCAGTACTTC
NA	TRBV11-2	TRBJ2-5	NA	CASSLQVEETQYF	TGTGCCAGCAGCCTGCAGGTAGAAGAGACCCAGTACTTC
NA	TRBV23-1	TRBJ2-1	NA	CASTYYGGNEQFF	TGCGCCAGCACCTATTACGGGGGCAATGAGCAGTTCTTC
NA	TRBV7-2	TRBJ2-1	once	CASSFRNEQFF	TGTGCCAGCAGCTTTAGAAATGAGCAGTTCTTC
NA	TRBV19	TRBJ1-3	NA	CASRRTGTLLDQIYF	TGTGCCAGTAGAAGGACCGGGACCCTGCTCGACCAAATATATTTT
NA	TRBV13	TRBJ2-3	NA	CASGLTDTQYF	TGTGCCAGCGGATTAACAGATACGCAGTATTTT
NA	TRBV5-5	TRBJ2-5	NA	CASSFEGETQYF	TGTGCCAGCAGCTTTGAAGGAGAGACCCAGTACTTC
NA	TRBV18	TRBJ1-2	NA	CASSPAGLNYGYTF	TGTGCCAGCTCACCGGCAGGACTTAACTATGGCTACACCTTC
TRBD2	TRBV7-2	TRBJ2-1	once	CASSRTSGGIYNEQFF	TGTGCCAGCAGCCGGACTAGCGGGGGGATATACAATGAGCAGTTCTTC
NA	TRBV5-6	TRBJ1-1	NA	CASTTTGFTEAFF	TGTGCCAGCACTACGACAGGTTTCACTGAAGCTTTCTTT
NA	TRBV29-1	TRBJ1-2	NA	CSVDPNSDGYTF	TGCAGCGTTGACCCCAATTCCGATGGCTACACCTTC
NA	TRBV7-3	TRBJ2-5	NA	CASSLSASWGETQYF	TGTGCCAGCAGCTTAAGCGCTAGCTGGGGTGAGACCCAGTACTTC
TRBD2	TRBV5-4	TRBJ2-3	NA	CASSPGGTRKDTQYF	TGTGCCAGCAGCCCCGGGGGGACTAGAAAAGATACGCAGTATTTT
NA	TRBV4-3	TRBJ1-1	NA	CASSQDWGSSNTEAFF	TGCGCCAGCAGCCAAGATTGGGGCAGTTCGAACACTGAAGCTTTCTTT
TRBD2	TRBV6-5	TRBJ2-4	NA	CASSYTGGSNIQYF	TGTGCCAGCAGTTACACGGGGGGATCTAACATTCAGTACTTC
TRBD2	TRBV29-1	TRBJ2-7	NA	CSVGVEGTGTSADEQYF	TGCAGCGTTGGAGTCGAGGGCACGGGGACTAGCGCCGACGAGCAGTACTTC
NA	TRBV7-9	TRBJ2-7	NA	CASSQAPQTYEQYF	TGTGCCAGCAGCCAAGCTCCTCAAACCTACGAGCAGTACTTC
NA	TRBV5-5	TRBJ1-2	NA	CASSLQGVGFYGYTF	TGTGCCAGCAGCTTGCAGGGCGTCGGGTTCTATGGCTACACCTTC
TRBD1	TRBV5-1	TRBJ1-2	NA	CASSLGQGASYGYTF	TGCGCCAGCAGCCTGGGACAGGGGGCAAGCTATGGCTACACCTTC
NA	TRBV5-6	TRBJ1-1	NA	CASSWGTEAFF	TGTGCCAGCAGCTGGGGCACTGAAGCTTTCTTT
TRBD1	TRBV5-4	TRBJ2-3	NA	CASSLSRGRSDTQYF	TGTGCCAGCAGCTTATCCAGGGGGCGATCAGATACGCAGTATTTT
NA	TRBV14	TRBJ1-5	NA	CASSPRGESNQPQHF	TGTGCCAGCAGCCCCCGGGGGGAAAGCAATCAGCCCCAGCATTTT
TRBD1	TRBV4-2	TRBJ2-7	NA	CASSQDDRGSSYEQYF	TGTGCCAGCAGCCAAGATGACAGGGGAAGCTCCTACGAGCAGTACTTC
NA	TRBV19	TRBJ2-5	NA	CASSITGVQETQYF	TGTGCCAGTAGTATCACCGGGGTCCAAGAGACCCAGTACTTC